Below are 18 T cell receptor beta chains sequenced from a single sample in a study of T cell responses to AZD1222 COVID-19 vaccine. Only in-frame clones appear in the TCRdb table, and some are missing; sequencing was by immunoSEQ multiplex PCR. The repertoire holds 100,000 to 110,000 clones, with around nine tenths as singletons. This sample comprised peripheral blood, obtained on day 0 of AZD1222 vaccination. The receptors were sampled from an adult in good health.

This chain links TRBV7-3 with TRBJ2-3; no reliable D call. V lost 3 bases to trimming and J lost 2 bases, with 12 bases between them. The CDR3 totals 15 residues. Germline assignment: CDR1 SGHTA and CDR2 FQGTGA. CDR3 protein: CASSLGPRVTDTQYF. In nucleotides, the CDR3 is TGTGCCAGCAGCTTGGGCCCAAGAGTCACAGATACGCAGTATTTT.

The rearrangement uses TRBV18 and TRBJ1-2; D unclear. V lost 3 bases and J 9 bases, leaving 11 bases between the germline ends. The germline V gene has CDR1 KGHSH and CDR2 LQKENI. The CDR3 is made up of 12 amino acids. CDR3 coding DNA: TGTGCCAGCTCACCCCCGGGCAGGAGCTACACCTTC. It codes for CASSPPGRSYTF.

This sequence joins TRBV7-9 and TRBJ1-2; no firm D call. The CDR3 spans 15 residues. Germline loops: CDR1 SEHNR, CDR2 FQNEAQ (reference sequence). V was shortened by 2 bases and J by 0 bases, with 10 bases between the two germline ends. The CDR3 coding sequence is TGTGCCAGCAGCTTAAACAGTCAATCTAACTATGGCTACACCTTC. This gives the protein CASSLNSQSNYGYTF.

Details on this clone: Within the sample, other DNA sequences also encode this same CDR3. The rearrangement uses TRBV30 and TRBJ2-3; a weak D match, TRBD2 (6 bases). The length of the CDR3 is 13 residues. The V gene lost 0 bases and the J gene lost 6 bases, with 10 bases spanning the gap. Germline-derived CDR1 and CDR2 are GTSNPN and SVGIG (reference sequence). The CDR3, as DNA: TGTGCCTGGAGTGTCGGGGGAGCTGATACGCAGTATTTT. Protein: CAWSVGGADTQYF.

V and J are TRBV3-1 (or the pseudogene TRBV3-2) and TRBJ1-1; a weak D match, TRBD1 (5 bases). V was clipped by 0 bases and J by 4 bases, with 6 bases between them. The CDR3 loop spans 13 amino acids. Germline CDR1 and CDR2: LGHDT and YNNKEL (reference sequence). The CDR3 loop reads CASSQDRATEAFF. In DNA form, the CDR3 reads TGTGCCAGCAGCCAAGACAGGGCCACTGAAGCTTTCTTT.

This chain joins TRBV2 and TRBJ1-1; D is unclear. This CDR3 has 12 amino acids. Per germline, CDR1 SNHLY and CDR2 FYNNEI. V was cut by 7 bases and J by 5 bases, with 11 bases left in between. CDR3: CASNKQETEAFF. The CDR3 region has the DNA TGTGCCAGCAATAAACAAGAAACTGAAGCTTTCTTT.

The chain recombines TRBV5-1 with TRBJ1-5; D not resolved. The length of the CDR3 is 10 residues. Trimming took off 9 bases at V and 7 bases at J, with 8 bases between the two ends. In germline, CDR1 is SGHRS, CDR2 YFSETQ. Written as DNA, the CDR3 is TGCGCCACGACGGTGCAGCCCCAGCATTTT. Its protein is CATTVQPQHF.

This clone was detected only a few times. V gene TRBV6-5 combines with J gene TRBJ1-5; a weak D match, TRBD1 (5 bases). The CDR3 is made up of 15 amino acids. V lost 5 bases and J lost 2, with 13 bases in between. Germline-derived CDR1 and CDR2 are MNHEY and SVGAGI. Here the CDR3 reads CASSTQGRGNQPQHF. CDR3 sequence (DNA): TGTGCCAGCAGTACCCAGGGACGGGGCAATCAGCCCCAGCATTTT.

This chain joins TRBV4-1 and TRBJ2-1; the D is unclear. The CDR3 totals 16 residues. Trimming removed 1 base from V and 0 bases from J, with 10 bases in between. The V gene's germline CDR1 is MGHRA and CDR2 YSYEKL. The CDR3 loop is CASSQGKSSSYNEQFF. CDR3 DNA sequence: TGCGCCAGCAGCCAAGGAAAATCAAGCTCCTACAATGAGCAGTTCTTC.

V usage is TRBV29-1 and J usage is TRBJ1-4; 7 bases are a match to TRBD1. CDR1 and CDR2 (germline): SQVTM, ANQGSEA. With 7 bases clipped from V and 6 bases from J, the junction kept 11 bases outside the gene matches. The CDR3 covers 14 residues. CDR3 coding DNA: TGCAGCGCGAAGCCCGGGACAGAGCATGAAAAACTGTTTTTT. Its protein product is CSAKPGTEHEKLFF.

The J gene is TRBJ2-7, the V gene TRBV6-5; 9 nucleotides align to TRBD1. V gave up 2 bases and J gave up 4 bases; unmatched junction bases: 6. The germline V gene has CDR1 MNHEY and CDR2 SVGAGI. This CDR3 region has 15 residues. CDR3 protein: CASSYTQGAGYEQYF. The CDR3 coding sequence is TGTGCCAGCAGTTACACACAGGGGGCTGGGTACGAGCAGTACTTC.

The gene calls are TRBV9 and TRBJ2-7; D remains ambiguous. The CDR3 has 15 amino acids. V lost 0 bases, J lost 5 bases, and 15 bases lay in between. Germline lookup yields CDR1 SGDLS and CDR2 YYNGEE. The CDR3 here is CASSVGKGTIHEQYF. The CDR3 DNA reads TGTGCCAGCAGCGTAGGAAAGGGTACGATCCACGAGCAGTACTTC.

This clone has more than one count but fewer than ten. V usage is TRBV27 and J usage is TRBJ1-1; TRBD1 might be the D (5 bases). Germline-derived CDR1 and CDR2 are MNHEY and SMNVEV (reference sequence). This CDR3 comprises 16 residues. The V end lost 8 bases, the J end lost 10 bases, and 29 bases lay between the germline ends. CDR3 in amino acids: CASLPLYPTRDRGAFF. In DNA form, the CDR3 reads TGTGCCAGCCTACCTCTATACCCAACTAGGGATAGGGGAGCTTTCTTT.

This chain uses TRBV6-1 with TRBJ1-5; TRBD1 is a possible D gene (6 bases). The CDR3 extends over 19 amino acids. Germline V gene lookup returns CDR1 MNHNS and CDR2 SASEGT. Deletions cut 2 bases from V and 4 bases from J, with 24 bases between. CDR3 nucleotides: TGTGCCAGCAGTGAAAGAAGGGGGGGGTCGGAGGCGACAAATCAGCCCCAGCATTTT. Protein sequence: CASSERRGGSEATNQPQHF.

A few counts support this clone. The rearrangement links TRBV5-4 to TRBJ1-2; 7 positions match TRBD1. CDR1 and CDR2 (germline): SGHNT, YYREEE (reference sequence). This CDR3 is 13 amino acids long. J lost 4 bases, V lost 4 bases, and 4 bases had no gene match. The CDR3 DNA is TGTGCCAGCAGCGCTAACAGGGGCTATGGCTACACCTTC. Residues: CASSANRGYGYTF.

This clone was seen once. This sequence joins TRBV6-5 and TRBJ2-2; possible D gene TRBD1, 6 bases. CDR3 size: 13 residues. The germline V gene has CDR1 MNHEY and CDR2 SVGAGI. Trimming pared 11 bases from V and 4 bases from J, leaving 14 bases between. The CDR3 bases are TGTGCCGGACGGGACAAAATCACCGGGGAGCTGTTTTTT. As protein: CAGRDKITGELFF.

The rearrangement uses TRBV7-8 and TRBJ2-7, with D possibly matching TRBD1 (6 bases). This CDR3 comprises 13 residues. Looked up from germline, CDR1 is SGHVS and CDR2 is FQNEAQ. The V gene lost 3 bases and the J gene lost 4 bases, with 10 bases spanning the gap. The CDR3 nucleotides read TGTGCCAGCAGCTTGGGGACAAGATACGAGCAGTACTTC. It codes for CASSLGTRYEQYF.

The CDR3 sequence is CASSLTIQEKLFF. The DNA for the CDR3 is TGTGCCAGCAGCTTAACCATTCAGGAAAAACTGTTTTTT. This sequence joins TRBV7-6 and TRBJ1-4; D is unclear. The CDR3 length is 13 residues. CDR1 and CDR2 (germline): SGHVS, FNYEAQ. Trimming shortened V by 2 bases and J by 8 bases, and 9 bases separated the two germline ends. The variable domain in full, completed from reference TRBV7-6 and TRBJ1-4, reads GAGVSQSPRYKVTKRGQDVALRCDPISGHVSLYWYRQALGQGPEFLTYFNYEAQQDKSGLPNDRFSAERPEGSISTLTIQRTEQRDSAMYRCASSLTIQEKLFFGSGTQLSVL.